This record concerns one T cell receptor beta chain sequence. Which antigen it targets is not known. No quality values exist for individual bases; no much larger clone is one base distant. The data are from a study of blood T cell repertoires in COVID-19 (dated by TCRdb to the early 2020s). Turning to the overall study: Collaborator samples came from the United States, Italy and Spain and covered acute and convalescent phases of COVID-19. The prospective study material was composed of cDNA or gDNA derived from T cells, B-cell-depleted T cells, or PBMCs. The dataset comprised deeply sampled blood TCRbeta repertoires from subjects exposed to, actively infected with, or recovered from COVID-19. The repertoires were released in a freely available public database intended as a resource for research on the immune response to SARS-CoV-2. Samples came from the ongoing ImmuneRACE study (first 160 participants) plus 1,254 subjects from 6 global collaborators. Sample metadata almost always included a de-identified subject ID, COVID-19 status, age in years and sex. Where available, HLA class I and class II types were taken from metadata supplied by the sample provider and were not determined by assay-based typing. The research as a whole found: How much clinical and demographic metadata was included differed by source and by participant, and the metadata was provided uncurated.

Collaborating institutions collected whole blood in K2EDTA tubes following their own protocols. Collaborator samples were shipped for TCRbeta analysis as frozen whole blood, isolated PBMCs, or DNA extracted from either sample type. The immunoSEQ Assay, a bias-controlled multiplex PCR, was used to amplify TCRbeta CDR3 regions from genomic DNA. On the study's bioinformatics: The number of nucleated cells in each sample was estimated by amplification of reference gene primers within the assay. Sequence reads were collapsed and filtered to measure the absolute abundance of every unique TCRbeta CDR3 rearrangement. Productive Simpson clonality was computed per sample as the square root of Simpson's diversity index over productive rearrangements. TCRdb took over this immuneACCESS table, retaining in-frame rearrangements with V and J assigned. Such tables are incomplete; in checked studies, under half of the missing clones stem from an unresolved V gene, and the remainder is unexplained. The DNA was the basis for D and trimming; V, J and clone size are from that table. Present in this sample are around 200,000 clones, around 80% of which were seen just once. Jointly, the top ten make up roughly 12% of the sample.

CDR1 and CDR2, per the germline V gene (reference sequence), are SGHKS and YYEKEE. The CDR3, cysteine through phenylalanine, is 16 amino acids long. Only CDR3 DNA remains: 48 bases, in frame from the first base. The V and J ends are trimmed by 1 base and 6 bases, leaving 18 bases between them. This sequence uses TRBV5-5 and TRBJ2-3; a tentative D match to TRBD2 spans 7 bases. This clonotype was obtained from a woman aged 50 to 65 with acute or convalescent COVID-19. Material for sequencing was peripheral blood. The CDR3 amino acid sequence is: CASSLSSRGGPDTQYF. The nucleotides are TGTGCCAGCAGCTTGAGTTCTCGCGGGGGCCCTGATACGCAGTATTTT.